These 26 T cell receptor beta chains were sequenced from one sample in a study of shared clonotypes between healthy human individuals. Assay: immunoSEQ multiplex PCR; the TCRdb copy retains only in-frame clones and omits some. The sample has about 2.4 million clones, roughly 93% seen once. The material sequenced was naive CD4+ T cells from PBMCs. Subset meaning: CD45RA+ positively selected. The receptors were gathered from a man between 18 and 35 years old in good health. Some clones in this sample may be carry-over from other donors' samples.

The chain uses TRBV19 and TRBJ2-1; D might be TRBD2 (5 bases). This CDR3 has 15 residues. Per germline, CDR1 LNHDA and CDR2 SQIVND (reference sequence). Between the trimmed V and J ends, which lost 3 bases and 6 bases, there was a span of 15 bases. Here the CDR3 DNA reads TGTGCCAGTAGTATCAGGCTAGCTACCCCCAATGAGCAGTTCTTC. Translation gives CASSIRLATPNEQFF.

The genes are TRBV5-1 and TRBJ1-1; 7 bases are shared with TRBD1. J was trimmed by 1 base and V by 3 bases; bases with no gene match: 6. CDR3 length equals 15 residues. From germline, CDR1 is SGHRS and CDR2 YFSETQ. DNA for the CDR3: TGCGCCAGCAGCTCGACAGGGTCGGGGAACACTGAAGCTTTCTTT. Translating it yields CASSSTGSGNTEAFF.

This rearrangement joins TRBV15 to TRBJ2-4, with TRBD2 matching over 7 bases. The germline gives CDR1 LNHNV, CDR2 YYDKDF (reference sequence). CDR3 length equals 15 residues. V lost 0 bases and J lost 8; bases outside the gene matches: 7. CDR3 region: CATSRDRGGSDIQYF. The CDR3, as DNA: TGTGCCACCAGCAGAGATCGGGGCGGGAGTGACATTCAGTACTTC. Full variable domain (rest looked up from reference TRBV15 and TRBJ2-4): DAMVIQNPRYQVTQFGKPVTLSCSQTLNHNVMYWYQQKSSQAPKLLFHYYDKDFNNEADTPDNFQSRRPNTSFCFLDIRSPGLGDTAMYLCATSRDRGGSDIQYFGAGTRLSVL.

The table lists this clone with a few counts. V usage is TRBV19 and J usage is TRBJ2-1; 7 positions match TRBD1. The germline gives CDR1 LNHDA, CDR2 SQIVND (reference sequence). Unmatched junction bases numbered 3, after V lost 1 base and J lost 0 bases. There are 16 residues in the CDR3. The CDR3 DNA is TGTGCCAGTAGTATAGGGGGACAGAGCTCCTACAATGAGCAGTTCTTC. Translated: CASSIGGQSSYNEQFF.

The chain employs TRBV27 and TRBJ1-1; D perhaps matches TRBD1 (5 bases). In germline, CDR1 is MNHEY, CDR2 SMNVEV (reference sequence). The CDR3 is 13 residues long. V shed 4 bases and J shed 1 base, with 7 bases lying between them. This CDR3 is CASSSTGNTEAFF. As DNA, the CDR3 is TGTGCCAGCAGTTCAACAGGGAACACTGAAGCTTTCTTT.

The CDR3 here is CASREESYEQYF. For the CDR3, the DNA is TGTGCCAGCAGAGAGGAGTCCTACGAGCAGTACTTC. This chain uses TRBV2 with TRBJ2-7; D is unclear. This CDR3 contains 12 residues. V shed 6 bases and J shed 1 base, with 7 bases lying between them. Germline V gives CDR1 SNHLY, CDR2 FYNNEI.

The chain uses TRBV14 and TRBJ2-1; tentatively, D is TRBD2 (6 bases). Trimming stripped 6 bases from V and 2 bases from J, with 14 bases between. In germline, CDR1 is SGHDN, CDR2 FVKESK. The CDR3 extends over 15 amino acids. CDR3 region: CASSRGLPAYNEQFF. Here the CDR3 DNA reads TGTGCCAGCAGTCGGGGACTTCCCGCCTACAATGAGCAGTTCTTC.

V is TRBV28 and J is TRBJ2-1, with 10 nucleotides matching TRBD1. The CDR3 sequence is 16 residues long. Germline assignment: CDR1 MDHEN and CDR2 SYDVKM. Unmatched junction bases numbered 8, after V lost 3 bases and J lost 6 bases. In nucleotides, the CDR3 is TGTGCCAGCAGTTTTTACCGACAGGGGGCGCTCAATGAGCAGTTCTTC. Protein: CASSFYRQGALNEQFF.

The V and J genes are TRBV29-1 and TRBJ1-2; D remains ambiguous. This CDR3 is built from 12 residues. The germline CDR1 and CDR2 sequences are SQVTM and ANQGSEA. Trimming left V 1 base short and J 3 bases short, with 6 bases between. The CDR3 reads CSVEADHYGYTF. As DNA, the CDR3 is TGCAGCGTTGAAGCGGATCACTATGGCTACACCTTC.

The CDR3 DNA is TGTGCCAGCAGGCCCAGGGAGAGGGAACTGTTTTTT. It specifies CASRPRERELFF. This chain connects TRBV6-5 to TRBJ1-4; TRBD1 is a possible D gene (5 bases). Trimming removed 6 bases at V and 12 bases at J, with 14 bases between. Germline CDR1 MNHEY, CDR2 SVGAGI. The CDR3 spans 12 residues.

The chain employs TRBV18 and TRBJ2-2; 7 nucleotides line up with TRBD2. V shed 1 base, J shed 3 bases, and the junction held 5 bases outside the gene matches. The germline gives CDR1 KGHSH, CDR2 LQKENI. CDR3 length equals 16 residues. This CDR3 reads CASSPRSTSYTGELFF. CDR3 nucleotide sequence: TGTGCCAGCTCACCACGATCGACTAGCTACACCGGGGAGCTGTTTTTT.

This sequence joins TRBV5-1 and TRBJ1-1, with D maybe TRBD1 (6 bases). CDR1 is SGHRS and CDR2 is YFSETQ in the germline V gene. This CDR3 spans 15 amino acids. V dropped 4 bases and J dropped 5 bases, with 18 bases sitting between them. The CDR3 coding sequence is TGCGCCAGCAGCCCCCCCGGGCAGGGACAAACTGAAGCTTTCTTT. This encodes CASSPPGQGQTEAFF.

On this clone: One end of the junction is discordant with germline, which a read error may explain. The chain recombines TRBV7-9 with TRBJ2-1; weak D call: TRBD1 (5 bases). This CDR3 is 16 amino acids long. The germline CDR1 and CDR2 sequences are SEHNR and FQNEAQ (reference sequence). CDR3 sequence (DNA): TGTGCCAGCAGCTCGCACAGGACACTTTCCTACAGTGAGCAGTTCTTC. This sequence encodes CASSSHRTLSYSEQFF. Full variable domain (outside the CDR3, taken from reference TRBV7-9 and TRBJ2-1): DTGVSQNPRHKITKRGQNVTFRCDPISEHNRLYWYRQTLGQGPEFLTYFQNEAQLEKSRLLSDRFSAERPKGSFSTLEIQRTEQGDSAMYLCASSSHRTLSYSEQFFGPGTRLTVL.

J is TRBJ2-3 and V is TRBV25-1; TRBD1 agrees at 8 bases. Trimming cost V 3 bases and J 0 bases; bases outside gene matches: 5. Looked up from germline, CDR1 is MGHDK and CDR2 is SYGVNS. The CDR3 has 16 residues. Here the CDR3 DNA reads TGTGCCAGCAGTGACGTCCGGACAGGGAGCACAGATACGCAGTATTTT. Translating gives CASSDVRTGSTDTQYF.

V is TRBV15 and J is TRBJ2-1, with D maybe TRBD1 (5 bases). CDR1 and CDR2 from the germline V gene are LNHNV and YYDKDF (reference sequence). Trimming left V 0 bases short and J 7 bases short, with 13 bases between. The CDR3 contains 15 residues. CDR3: CATSRDPLGDNEQFF. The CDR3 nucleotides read TGTGCCACCAGCAGAGATCCATTAGGGGATAATGAGCAGTTCTTC.

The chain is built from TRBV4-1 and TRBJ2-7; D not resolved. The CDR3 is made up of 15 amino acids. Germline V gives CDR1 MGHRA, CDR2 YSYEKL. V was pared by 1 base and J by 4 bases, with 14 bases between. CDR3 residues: CASSQAGTSSYEQYF. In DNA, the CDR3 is TGCGCCAGCAGCCAAGCCGGCACTTCGAGTTACGAGCAGTACTTC.

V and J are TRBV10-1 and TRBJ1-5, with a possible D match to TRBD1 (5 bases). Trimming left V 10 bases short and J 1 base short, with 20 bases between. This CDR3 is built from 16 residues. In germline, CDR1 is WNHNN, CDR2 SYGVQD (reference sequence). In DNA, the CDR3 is TGCGCCACCAGGGACGGTCAGATTAGGAGCAATCAGCCCCAGCATTTT. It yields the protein CATRDGQIRSNQPQHF.

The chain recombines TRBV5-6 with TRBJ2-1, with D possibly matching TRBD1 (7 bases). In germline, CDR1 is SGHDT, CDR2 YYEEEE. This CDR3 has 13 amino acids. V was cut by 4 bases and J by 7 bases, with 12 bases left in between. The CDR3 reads CASSPSGGNEQFF. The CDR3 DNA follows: TGTGCCAGCAGCCCCTCAGGGGGGAATGAGCAGTTCTTC.

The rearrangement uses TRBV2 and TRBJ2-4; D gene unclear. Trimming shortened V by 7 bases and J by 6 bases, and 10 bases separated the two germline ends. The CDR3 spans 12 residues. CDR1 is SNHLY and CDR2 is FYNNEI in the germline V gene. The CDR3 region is CASTAGGNIQYF. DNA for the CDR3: TGTGCCAGCACAGCTGGCGGAAACATTCAGTACTTC.

The CDR3 loop is CASSQNPARETQYF. As DNA, the CDR3 is TGTGCCAGCAGCCAGAACCCGGCCCGAGAGACCCAGTACTTC. The rearrangement links TRBV4-2 to TRBJ2-5; D not resolved. V was shortened by 3 bases and J by 4 bases, with 12 bases between the two germline ends. This CDR3 is built from 14 residues. Germline CDR1 LGHNA, CDR2 YNFKEQ.

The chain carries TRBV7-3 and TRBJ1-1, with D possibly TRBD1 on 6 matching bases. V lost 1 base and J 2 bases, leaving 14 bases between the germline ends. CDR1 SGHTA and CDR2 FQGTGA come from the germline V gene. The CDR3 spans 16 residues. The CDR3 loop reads CASSLRGGGSNTEAFF. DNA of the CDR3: TGTGCCAGCAGCTTAAGAGGAGGGGGTTCAAACACTGAAGCTTTCTTT.

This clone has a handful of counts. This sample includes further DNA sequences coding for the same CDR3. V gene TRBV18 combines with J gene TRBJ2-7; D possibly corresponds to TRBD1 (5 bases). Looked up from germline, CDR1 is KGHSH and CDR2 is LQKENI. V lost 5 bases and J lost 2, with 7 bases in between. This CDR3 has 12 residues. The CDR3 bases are TGTGCCAGCTCAGCAGGGCCCTACGAGCAGTACTTC. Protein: CASSAGPYEQYF.

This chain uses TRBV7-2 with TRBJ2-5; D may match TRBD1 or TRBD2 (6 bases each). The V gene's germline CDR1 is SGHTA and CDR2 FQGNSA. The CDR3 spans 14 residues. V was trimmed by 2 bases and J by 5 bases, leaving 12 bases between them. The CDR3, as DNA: TGTGCCAGCAGCTTAATCTGGGGGGCGGAGACCCAGTACTTC. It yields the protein CASSLIWGAETQYF.

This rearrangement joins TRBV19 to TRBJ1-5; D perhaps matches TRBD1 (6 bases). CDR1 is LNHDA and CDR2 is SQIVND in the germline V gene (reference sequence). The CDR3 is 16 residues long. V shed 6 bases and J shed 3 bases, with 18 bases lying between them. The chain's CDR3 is CASSTSPGALNQPQHF. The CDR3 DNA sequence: TGTGCCAGTAGCACCTCTCCGGGGGCCCTCAATCAGCCCCAGCATTTT.

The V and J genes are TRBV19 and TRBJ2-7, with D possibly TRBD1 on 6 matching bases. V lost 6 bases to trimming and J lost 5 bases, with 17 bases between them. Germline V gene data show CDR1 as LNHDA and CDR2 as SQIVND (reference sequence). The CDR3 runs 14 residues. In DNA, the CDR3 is TGTGCCAGTAGAACGAACAGGGCAGCCAACGAGCAGTACTTC. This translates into CASRTNRAANEQYF. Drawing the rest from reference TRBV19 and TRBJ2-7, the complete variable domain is DGGITQSPKYLFRKEGQNVTLSCEQNLNHDAMYWYRQDPGQGLRLIYYSQIVNDFQKGDIAEGYSVSREKKESFPLTVTSAQKNPTAFYLCASRTNRAANEQYFGPGTRLTVT.

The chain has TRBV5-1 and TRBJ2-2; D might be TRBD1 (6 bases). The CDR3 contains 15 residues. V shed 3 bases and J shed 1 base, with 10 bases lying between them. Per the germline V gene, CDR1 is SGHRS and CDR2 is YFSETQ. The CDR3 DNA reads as TGCGCCAGCAGCTGGGGACACCAGAACACCGGGGAGCTGTTTTTT. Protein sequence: CASSWGHQNTGELFF.